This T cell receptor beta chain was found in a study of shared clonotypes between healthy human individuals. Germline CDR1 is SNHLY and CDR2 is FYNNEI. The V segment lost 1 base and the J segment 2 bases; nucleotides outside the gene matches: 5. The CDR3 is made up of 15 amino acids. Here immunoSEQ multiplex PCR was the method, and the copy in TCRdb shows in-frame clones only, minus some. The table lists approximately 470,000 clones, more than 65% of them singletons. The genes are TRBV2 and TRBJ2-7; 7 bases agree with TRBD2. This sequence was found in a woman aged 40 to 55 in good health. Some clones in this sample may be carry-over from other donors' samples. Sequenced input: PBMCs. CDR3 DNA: TGTGCCAGCAGTGAAGGGGGGGGACTCGCCTACGAGCAGTACTTC. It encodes CASSEGGGLAYEQYF.